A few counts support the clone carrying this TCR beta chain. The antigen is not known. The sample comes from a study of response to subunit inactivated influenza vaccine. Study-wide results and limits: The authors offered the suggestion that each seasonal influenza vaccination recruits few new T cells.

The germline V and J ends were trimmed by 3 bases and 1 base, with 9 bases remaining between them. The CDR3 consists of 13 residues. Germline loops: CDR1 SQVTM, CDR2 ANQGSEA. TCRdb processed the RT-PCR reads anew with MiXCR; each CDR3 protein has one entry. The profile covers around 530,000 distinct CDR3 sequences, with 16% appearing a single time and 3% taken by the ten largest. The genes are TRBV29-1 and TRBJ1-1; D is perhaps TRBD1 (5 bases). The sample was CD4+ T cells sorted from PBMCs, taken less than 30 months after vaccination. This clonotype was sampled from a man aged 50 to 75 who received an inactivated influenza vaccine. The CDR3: CSVDRTGNTEAFF. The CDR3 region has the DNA TGCAGCGTTGATCGTACAGGGAACACTGAAGCTTTCTTT.